This TCR beta chain came from a study of tumor-infiltrating lymphocytes in primary liver carcinoma (dated by TCRdb to 2016 to 2017). A note on the overall study: Hepatocellular carcinoma (four) or combined HCC and intrahepatic cholangiocarcinoma (one) was present in the five patients, who were three men and two women aged 30 to 69 years. For each liver tumor, the study sampled five regions along with adjacent normal tissue and blood, and applied TCRbeta repertoire sequencing, expression microarrays and whole-exome sequencing. Repertoires from technical replicates were highly reproducible, with mean shared-clone rates roughly 0.86 and correlation coefficients above 0.98. The five patients had tumors staged T1-T3 N0M0, with maximum diameters ranging from roughly 4.2 to 11 cm. The roughly 25 tumor region samples were profiled with Agilent mRNA microarrays so that TCRbeta repertoire diversity could be related to the local molecular phenotype. Each sample produced roughly 3.65 to 7.13 million productive TCRbeta reads, and read depth showed no significant difference between tissue types. A total of 35 specimens from 5 patients underwent TCRbeta repertoire sequencing, comprising 25 tumor regions, 5 adjacent noncancerous liver tissues and 5 peripheral blood samples.

On this clonotype itself: The clone's antigen remains unknown. An end of the junction does not agree with germline; a read error may underlie this.

Starting from about 500 ng total RNA, TCRbeta-specific cDNA was produced by reverse transcription with a constant-region primer and ProtoScript II reverse transcriptase. TCRbeta libraries were built with three nested multiplex PCR rounds, a slightly modified ARM-PCR procedure. Each of the first two PCR rounds ran for about 10 cycles and used multiplex TRBV1-TRBV30 forward primers together with a Cbeta reverse primer. A final 25-cycle PCR with Deep VentR polymerase added sample barcodes and Illumina adapters. Before sequencing, amplicons of 200-500 bp were purified from gel using a QIAquick gel extraction kit. An Illumina HiSeq 2500 was used to sequence the TCRbeta amplicons, generating 250-bp paired-end reads. In the original analysis: Trimmomatic v0.33 was used to quality-trim the reads, and FLASH v1.2.11 was used to merge paired reads so that full CDR3 sequences could be recovered. MiGEC v1.2.1b assigned V, D and J germline segments to the rearranged TCRbeta sequences. Clonotype statistics and Shannon-Wiener diversity indices were computed with VDJtools v1.0.0. Except for diversity analysis, only each sample's 250 most abundant clonotypes were used in subsequent analyses to reduce sampling bias. The public reads were reprocessed in TCRdb via fastp at Q25 and MiXCR, keeping in-frame beta chains. When rows share a CDR3 protein, they turn into one entry using the most common DNA and genes. None of the V and J calls come from the authors' own analysis; TCRdb made them. For this sample there are some 21,000 distinct CDR3 sequences; over 60% appear just once. The ten largest clones take up 35% to 50% of the sample.

Spanning cysteine to phenylalanine, the CDR3 consists of 17 amino acids. Just the 51-base CDR3 DNA is kept, in frame starting at base 1. From the germline V gene (reference sequence), CDR1 is PRHDT and CDR2 is FYEKMQ. Without any cell sorting, total RNA and DNA were co-extracted from around 18-30 mg of bulk tissue using the AllPrep DNA/RNA mini kit. Between November 2015 and early 2016, about 5 patients in China with histopathologically diagnosed primary liver carcinoma had their tumors surgically resected. Patients had chronic HBV infection and were treatment-naive at sampling. Each tumor was sampled at five spatially separated regions: the superior, inferior, left-lateral and right-lateral poles and the tumor centre. According to histology, viable tumor cells made up more than 85% of every tumor sample. Fresh tumor and adjacent tissue pieces were bisected, with one half stored in RNAlater at -80 degrees C and the other half sent for histology.

What the work shows at the level of the full study, not this receptor alone: Repertoire overlap was higher between tumor regions (mean about 35%) than tumor-adjacent (approximately 17%) or tumor-blood (approximately 15%) pairs, consistent with antigen-driven expansion. The top 250 clones made up a significantly larger repertoire fraction in tumors than in blood (p = 0.039). Only about 7.5-25% of top clones were found in all five regions of a tumor, suggesting spatial heterogeneity of tumor-infiltrating T cells. Only five or six patients were included in the study, and the authors note that the findings should be validated in a larger study. Because only the TCR beta chain was sequenced and unpaired alpha chains were not captured, true repertoire diversity is likely underestimated. Since the samples were bulk and unsorted, there was no way to compare CD4+ and CD8+ T cell repertoires.

The receptor was derived from a woman between 25 and 40 years old with primary liver carcinoma and hepatitis B virus infection. The rearrangement combines TRBV13 with TRBJ1-1, with TRBD1 tentatively as D gene (6 bases match). Material for sequencing was liver tumor tissue from sampling region 1. Sample cell subset or site, as interpreted from the label and publication: tumor region T1, superior pole. CDR3 region: CASSLGGFGIGGTEALF. The sequenced DNA: TGTGCCAGTAGCTTAGGAGGCTTTGGTATTGGGGGCACTGAAGCTCTCTTT. Beyond the CDR3, the reference TRBV13 and TRBJ1-1 genes provide the residues; the full variable domain reads: AAGVIQSPRHLIKEKRETATLKCYPIPRHDTVYWYQQGPGQDPQFLISFYEKMQSDKGSIPDRFSAQQFSDYHSELNMSSLELGDSALYFCASSLGGFGIGGTEALFGQGTRLTVV.